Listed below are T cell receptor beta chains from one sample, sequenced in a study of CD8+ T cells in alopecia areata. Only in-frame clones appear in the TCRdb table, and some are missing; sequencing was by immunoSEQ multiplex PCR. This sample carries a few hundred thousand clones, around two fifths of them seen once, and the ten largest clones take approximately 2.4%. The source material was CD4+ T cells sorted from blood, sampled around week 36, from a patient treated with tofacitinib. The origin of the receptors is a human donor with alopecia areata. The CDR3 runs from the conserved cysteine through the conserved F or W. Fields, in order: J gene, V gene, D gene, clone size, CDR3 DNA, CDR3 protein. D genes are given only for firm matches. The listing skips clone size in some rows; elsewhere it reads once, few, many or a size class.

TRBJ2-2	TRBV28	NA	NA	TGTGCCAGCAGTCCCGCCGGGGGTGTCCCCGGGGAGCTGTTTTTT	CASSPAGGVPGELFF
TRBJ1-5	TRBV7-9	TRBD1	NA	TGTGCCAGCAGCTTAGACGGGGGGACAGGGCGAAGTCAGCCCCAGCATTTT	CASSLDGGTGRSQPQHF
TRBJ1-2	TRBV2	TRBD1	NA	TGTGCCAGCAGTACAACAGGGGGTGGCTACACCTTC	CASSTTGGGYTF
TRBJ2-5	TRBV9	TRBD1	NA	TGTGCCAGCAGCGTCGGGACAGGGCAACAAGAGACCCAGTACTTC	CASSVGTGQQETQYF
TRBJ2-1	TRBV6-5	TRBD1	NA	TGTGCCAGCAGCCGTGACAGGGACTCCTACAATGAGCAGTTCTTC	CASSRDRDSYNEQFF
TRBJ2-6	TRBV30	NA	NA	TGTGCCTGGAATAGGCTTCTCGGGGCCAACGTCCTGACTTTC	CAWNRLLGANVLTF
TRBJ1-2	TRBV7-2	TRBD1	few	TGTGCCAGCAACATTGACAGGGGGTACTATGGCTACACCTTC	CASNIDRGYYGYTF
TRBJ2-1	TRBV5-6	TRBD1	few	TGTGCCAGCAGCGGCCGACAGGGGATCTACAATGAGCAGTTCTTC	CASSGRQGIYNEQFF
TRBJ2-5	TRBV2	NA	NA	TGTGCCAGCGGTAAAGACCAAGAGACCCAGTACTTC	CASGKDQETQYF
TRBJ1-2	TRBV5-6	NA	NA	TGTGCCAGCAGCTTGTTGAGTAGCTATGGCTACACCTTC	CASSLLSSYGYTF
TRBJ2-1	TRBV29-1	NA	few	TGCAGCGTCGGCGGGACAGACCACTACAATGAGCAGTTCTTC	CSVGGTDHYNEQFF
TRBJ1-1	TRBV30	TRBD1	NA	TGTGCCTGGAAAGCCAGGGGGCTGGGCACTGAAGCTTTCTTT	CAWKARGLGTEAFF
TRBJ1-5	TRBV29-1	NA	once	TGCAGCGCCCACATCGGGGTGGGTCAGCCCCAGCATTTT	CSAHIGVGQPQHF
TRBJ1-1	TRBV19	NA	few	TGTGCCAGTAGGGGATCTAGACAGACGAACACTGAAGCTTTCTTT	CASRGSRQTNTEAFF
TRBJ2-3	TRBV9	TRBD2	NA	TGTGCCAGCAGCGCGTGGACTAGCGGTTCTGATACGCAGTATTTT	CASSAWTSGSDTQYF
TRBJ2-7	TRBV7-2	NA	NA	TGTGCCAGCAGCCTCCGGGCCAGGGATTTCGAGCAGTACTTC	CASSLRARDFEQYF
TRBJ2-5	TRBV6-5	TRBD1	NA	TGTGCCAGCAGCCGCGGGACAGGGGTGACCCAGTACTTC	CASSRGTGVTQYF